This T cell receptor beta chain was documented in a study of blood T cell repertoires in COVID-19. This CDR3 contains 16 residues. CDR1 and CDR2 (germline): MDHEN, SYDVKM. V was shortened by 6 bases and J by 0 bases, with 14 bases between the two germline ends. Study processing details: The authors estimated nucleated cell counts from reference gene primer amplification. TCRdb keeps only in-frame clones here, not all; method: immunoSEQ multiplex PCR. V and J calls and clone size are as listed in that table; D and trimming were resolved from the DNA. The sample records approximately 100,000 clones, more than 80% being singletons.

Sequenced sample: peripheral blood. This rearrangement joins TRBV28 to TRBJ1-4; D gene uncertain. The clonotype comes from a human donor in a cohort sampled during active COVID-19. The CDR3 DNA sequence: TGTGCCAGCAGCTGGAGGTATGGGACAACTAATGAAAAACTGTTTTTT. Protein product: CASSWRYGTTNEKLFF.